This TCR beta chain came from a study of T cell responses to AZD1222 COVID-19 vaccine. The study's findings and limits: Regions left unmutated in variants are reportedly the target of nearly half of spike-specific TCRs. Spike was spanned by vaccine-associated CD4 TCRs, which were dominant at 160-218 and 743-854. At study baseline, merely five or six AZD1222 recipients were seropositive. Spike-specific TCR breadth and depth grew following two AZD1222 doses.

Turning to this clone: Its cognate antigen is unknown.

The V and J ends lost 3 bases and 0 bases respectively, with 6 bases between them. Per the germline V gene, CDR1 is LNHDA and CDR2 is SQIVND (reference sequence). CDR3 length: 15 residues. Repertoires were generated with immunoSEQ multiplex PCR, while TCRdb's copy carries only in-frame clones and drops some. The table shows about 120,000 clones, with 80% to 95% occurring only once. The starting material was peripheral blood, obtained 28 days after the second dose of the MenACWY control vaccine. The chain uses TRBV19 and TRBJ2-6; D uncertain. The receptor was derived from an adult who received the MenACWY meningococcal vaccine as a control. The CDR3 spells CASSMASSGANVLTF. The CDR3 nucleotides read TGTGCCAGTAGTATGGCTAGCTCTGGGGCCAACGTCCTGACTTTC.